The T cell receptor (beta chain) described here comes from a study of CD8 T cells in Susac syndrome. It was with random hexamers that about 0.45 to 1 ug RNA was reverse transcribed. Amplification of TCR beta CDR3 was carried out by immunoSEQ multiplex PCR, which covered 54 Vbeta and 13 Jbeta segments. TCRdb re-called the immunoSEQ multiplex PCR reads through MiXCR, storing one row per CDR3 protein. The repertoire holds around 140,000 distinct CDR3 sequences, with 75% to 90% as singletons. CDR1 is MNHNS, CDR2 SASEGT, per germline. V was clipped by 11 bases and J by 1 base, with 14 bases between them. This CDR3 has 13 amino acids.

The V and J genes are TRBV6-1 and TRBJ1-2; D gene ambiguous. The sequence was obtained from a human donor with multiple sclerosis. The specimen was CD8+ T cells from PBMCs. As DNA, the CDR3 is TGTGCCGCCCATGACGGAAATAACTATGGCTACACCTTC. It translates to CAAHDGNNYGYTF.